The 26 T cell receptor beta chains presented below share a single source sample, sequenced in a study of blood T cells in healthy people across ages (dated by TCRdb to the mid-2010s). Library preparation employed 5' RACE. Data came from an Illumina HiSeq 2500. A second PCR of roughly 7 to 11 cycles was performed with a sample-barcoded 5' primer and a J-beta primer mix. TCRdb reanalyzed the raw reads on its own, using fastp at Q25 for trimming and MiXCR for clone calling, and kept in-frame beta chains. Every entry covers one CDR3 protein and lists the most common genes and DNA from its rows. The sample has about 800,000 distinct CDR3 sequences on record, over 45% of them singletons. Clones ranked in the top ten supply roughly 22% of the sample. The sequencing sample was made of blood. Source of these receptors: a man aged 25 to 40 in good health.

This chain's CDR3 is CASRPIAGNAGELFF. The CDR3 bases are TGTGCCAGCAGACCTATAGCGGGGAATGCCGGGGAGCTGTTTTTT. The chain combines TRBV7-6 with TRBJ2-2; TRBD2 agrees at 8 bases. The V gene end was trimmed by 6 bases and the J gene end by 6 bases; junction bases not matched to a gene: 9. Germline V gives CDR1 SGHVS, CDR2 FNYEAQ. The CDR3 totals 15 residues.

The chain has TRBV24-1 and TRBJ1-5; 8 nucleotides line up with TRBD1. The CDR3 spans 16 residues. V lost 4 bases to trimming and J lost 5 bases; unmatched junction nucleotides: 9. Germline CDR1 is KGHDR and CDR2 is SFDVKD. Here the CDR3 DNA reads TGTGCCACCAGTGAGGGCGGGACAGGCCTCCATCAGCCCCAGCATTTT. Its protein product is CATSEGGTGLHQPQHF.

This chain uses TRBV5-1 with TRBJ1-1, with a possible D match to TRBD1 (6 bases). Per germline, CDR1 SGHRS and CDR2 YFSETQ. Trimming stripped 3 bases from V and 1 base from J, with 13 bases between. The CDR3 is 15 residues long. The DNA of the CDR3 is TGCGCCAGCAGCTCCCTAACAGGGCGGAACACTGAAGCTTTCTTT. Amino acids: CASSSLTGRNTEAFF.

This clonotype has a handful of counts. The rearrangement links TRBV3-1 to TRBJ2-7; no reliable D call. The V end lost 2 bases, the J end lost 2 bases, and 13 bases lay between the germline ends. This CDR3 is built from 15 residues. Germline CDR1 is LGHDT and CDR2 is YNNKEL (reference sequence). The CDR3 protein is CASSQKGPSAYEQYF. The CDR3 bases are TGTGCCAGCAGCCAAAAAGGACCGAGCGCCTACGAGCAGTACTTC.

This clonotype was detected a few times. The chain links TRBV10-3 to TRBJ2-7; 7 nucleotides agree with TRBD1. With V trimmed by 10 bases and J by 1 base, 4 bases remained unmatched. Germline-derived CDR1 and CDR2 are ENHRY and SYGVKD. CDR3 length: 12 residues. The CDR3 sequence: CATTGESYEQYF. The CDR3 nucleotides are TGTGCCACCACAGGGGAGTCCTACGAGCAGTACTTC.

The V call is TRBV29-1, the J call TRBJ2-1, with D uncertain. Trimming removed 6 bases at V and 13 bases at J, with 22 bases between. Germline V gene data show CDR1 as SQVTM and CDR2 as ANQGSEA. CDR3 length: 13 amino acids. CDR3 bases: TGCAGCGTGGGTACGGGTGTTAAAGAGACCCAGTTCTTC. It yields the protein CSVGTGVKETQFF.

CDR3 DNA: TGCAGTGCTAGGCAGACAGATACGCAGTATTTT. This gives the protein CSARQTDTQYF. The genes are TRBV20-1 and TRBJ2-3; D uncertain. This CDR3 is 11 amino acids long. The germline gives CDR1 DFQATT, CDR2 SNEGSKA (reference sequence). Trimming stripped 3 bases from V and 3 bases from J, with 4 bases between.

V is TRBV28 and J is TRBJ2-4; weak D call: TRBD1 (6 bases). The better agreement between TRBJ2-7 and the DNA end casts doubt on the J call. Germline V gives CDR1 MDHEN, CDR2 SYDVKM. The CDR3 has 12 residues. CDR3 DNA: TGTGCCAGCATGGGGACAACCTACGAGCAGTACTTC. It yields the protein CASMGTTYEQYF.

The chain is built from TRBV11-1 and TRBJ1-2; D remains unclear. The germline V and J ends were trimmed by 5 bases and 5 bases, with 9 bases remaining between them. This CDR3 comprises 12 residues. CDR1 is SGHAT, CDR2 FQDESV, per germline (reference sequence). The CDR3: CASSEIGYGYTF. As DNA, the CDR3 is TGTGCCAGCAGCGAAATTGGATATGGCTACACCTTC.

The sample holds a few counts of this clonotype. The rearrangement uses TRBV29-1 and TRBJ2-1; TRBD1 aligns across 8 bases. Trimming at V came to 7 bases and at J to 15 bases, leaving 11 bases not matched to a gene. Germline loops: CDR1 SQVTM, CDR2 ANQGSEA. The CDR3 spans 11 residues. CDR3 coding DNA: TGCAGCGGAGAGGGCGGGACAGGCGGGTTCTTC. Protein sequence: CSGEGGTGGFF.

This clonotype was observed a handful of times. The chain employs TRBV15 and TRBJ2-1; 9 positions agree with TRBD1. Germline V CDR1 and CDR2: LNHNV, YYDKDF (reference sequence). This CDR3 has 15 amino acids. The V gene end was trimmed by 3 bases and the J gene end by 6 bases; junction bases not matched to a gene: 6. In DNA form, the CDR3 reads TGTGCCACCAGCAGTACCGGGACAGGGCTCAATGAGCAGTTCTTC. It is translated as CATSSTGTGLNEQFF.

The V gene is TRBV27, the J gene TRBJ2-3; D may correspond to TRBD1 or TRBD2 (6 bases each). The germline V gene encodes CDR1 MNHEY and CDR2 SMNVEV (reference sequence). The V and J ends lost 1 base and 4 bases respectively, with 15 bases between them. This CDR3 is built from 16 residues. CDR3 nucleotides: TGTGCCAGCAGTTTATTAAGGGGGGTTCCTCCAGATACGCAGTATTTT. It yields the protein CASSLLRGVPPDTQYF.

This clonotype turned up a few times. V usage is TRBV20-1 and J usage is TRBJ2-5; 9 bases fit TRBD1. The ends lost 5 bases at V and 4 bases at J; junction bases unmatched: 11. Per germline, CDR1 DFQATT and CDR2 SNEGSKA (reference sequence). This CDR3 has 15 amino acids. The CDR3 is CSAQTRQGVRETQYF. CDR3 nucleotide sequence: TGCAGTGCTCAAACCAGACAGGGGGTTCGAGAGACCCAGTACTTC.

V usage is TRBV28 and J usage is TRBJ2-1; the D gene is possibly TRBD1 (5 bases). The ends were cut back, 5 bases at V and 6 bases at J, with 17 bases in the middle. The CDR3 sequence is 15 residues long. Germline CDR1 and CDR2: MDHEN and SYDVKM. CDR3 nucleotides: TGTGCCAGCAGTCTTAGCCGGGTTGGGGCCAATGAGCAGTTCTTC. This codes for CASSLSRVGANEQFF.

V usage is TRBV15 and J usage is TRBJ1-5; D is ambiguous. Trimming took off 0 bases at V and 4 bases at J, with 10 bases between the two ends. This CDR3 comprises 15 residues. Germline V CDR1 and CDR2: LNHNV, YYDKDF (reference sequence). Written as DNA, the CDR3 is TGTGCCACCAGCAGAGATCTAGAACGGAATCAGCCCCAGCATTTT. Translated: CATSRDLERNQPQHF.

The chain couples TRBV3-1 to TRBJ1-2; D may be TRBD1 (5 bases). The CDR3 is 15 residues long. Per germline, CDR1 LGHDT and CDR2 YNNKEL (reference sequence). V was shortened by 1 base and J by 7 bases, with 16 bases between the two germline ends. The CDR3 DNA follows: TGTGCCAGCAGCCAAGTCTCCGGGGGGGTAGGTGGCTACACCTTC. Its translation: CASSQVSGGVGGYTF.

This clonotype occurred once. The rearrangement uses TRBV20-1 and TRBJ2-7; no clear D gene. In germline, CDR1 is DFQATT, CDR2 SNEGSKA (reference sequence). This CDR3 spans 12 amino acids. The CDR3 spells CSLKTSGYEQYF. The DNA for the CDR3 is TGCAGCCTAAAAACCTCAGGATACGAGCAGTACTTC.

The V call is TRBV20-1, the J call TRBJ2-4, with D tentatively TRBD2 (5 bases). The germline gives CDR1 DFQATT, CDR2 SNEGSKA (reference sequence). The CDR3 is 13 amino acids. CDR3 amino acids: CSSFRRQRHIQYF. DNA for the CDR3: TGCAGCAGTTTTCGGAGGCAGCGCCACATTCAGTACTTC.

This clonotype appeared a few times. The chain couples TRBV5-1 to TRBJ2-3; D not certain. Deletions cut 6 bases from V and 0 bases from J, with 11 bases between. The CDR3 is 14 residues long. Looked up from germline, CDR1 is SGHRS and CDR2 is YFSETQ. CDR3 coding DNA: TGCGCCAGCAAAGAGACAACTAGCACAGATACGCAGTATTTT. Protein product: CASKETTSTDTQYF. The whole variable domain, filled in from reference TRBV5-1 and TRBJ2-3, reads KAGVTQTPRYLIKTRGQQVTLSCSPISGHRSVSWYQQTPGQGLQFLFEYFSETQRNKGNFPGRFSGRQFSNSRSEMNVSTLELGDSALYLCASKETTSTDTQYFGPGTRLTVL.

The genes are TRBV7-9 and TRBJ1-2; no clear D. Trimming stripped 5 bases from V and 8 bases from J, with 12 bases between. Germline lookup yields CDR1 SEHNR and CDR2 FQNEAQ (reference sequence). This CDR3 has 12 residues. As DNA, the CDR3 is TGTGCCAGCAGCATTCTCGGGAGCGGCTACACCTTC. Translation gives CASSILGSGYTF.

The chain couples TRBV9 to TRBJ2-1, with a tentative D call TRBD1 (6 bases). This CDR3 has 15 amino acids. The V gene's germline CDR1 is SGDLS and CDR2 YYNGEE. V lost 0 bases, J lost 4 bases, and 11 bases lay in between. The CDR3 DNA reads TGTGCCAGCAGCGTAGCTGGGACAAAATACAATGAGCAGTTCTTC. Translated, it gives CASSVAGTKYNEQFF.

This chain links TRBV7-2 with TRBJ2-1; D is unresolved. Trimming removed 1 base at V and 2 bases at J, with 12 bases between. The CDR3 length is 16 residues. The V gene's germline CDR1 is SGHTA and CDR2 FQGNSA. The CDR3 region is CASSLESGVTYNEQFF. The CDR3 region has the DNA TGTGCCAGCAGCTTAGAGTCCGGAGTCACCTACAATGAGCAGTTCTTC.

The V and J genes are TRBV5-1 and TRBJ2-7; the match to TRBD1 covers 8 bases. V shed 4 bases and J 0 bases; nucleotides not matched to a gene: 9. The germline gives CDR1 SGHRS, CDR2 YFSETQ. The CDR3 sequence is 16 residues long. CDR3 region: CASSNGQGAGSYEQYF. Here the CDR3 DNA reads TGCGCCAGCAGCAACGGACAGGGAGCGGGCTCCTACGAGCAGTACTTC. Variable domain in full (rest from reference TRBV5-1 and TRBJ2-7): KAGVTQTPRYLIKTRGQQVTLSCSPISGHRSVSWYQQTPGQGLQFLFEYFSETQRNKGNFPGRFSGRQFSNSRSEMNVSTLELGDSALYLCASSNGQGAGSYEQYFGPGTRLTVT.

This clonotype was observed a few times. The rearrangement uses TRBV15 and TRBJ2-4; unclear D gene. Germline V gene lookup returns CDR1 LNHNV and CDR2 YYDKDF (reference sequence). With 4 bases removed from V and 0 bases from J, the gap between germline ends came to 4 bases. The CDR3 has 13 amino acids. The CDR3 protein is CATSKLAKNIQYF. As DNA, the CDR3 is TGTGCCACCAGCAAACTAGCCAAAAACATTCAGTACTTC.

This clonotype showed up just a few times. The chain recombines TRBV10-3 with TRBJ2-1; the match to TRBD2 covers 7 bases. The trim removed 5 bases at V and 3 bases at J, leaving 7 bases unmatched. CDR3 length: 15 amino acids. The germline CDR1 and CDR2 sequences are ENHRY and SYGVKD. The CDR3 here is CAISSRSGVYNEQFF. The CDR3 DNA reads TGTGCCATCAGTAGCAGGAGCGGGGTCTACAATGAGCAGTTCTTC.

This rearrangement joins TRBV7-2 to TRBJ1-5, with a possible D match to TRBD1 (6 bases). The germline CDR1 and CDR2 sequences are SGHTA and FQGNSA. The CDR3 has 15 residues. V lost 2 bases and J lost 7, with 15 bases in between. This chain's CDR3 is CASSLKAGVGQPQHF. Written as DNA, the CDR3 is TGTGCCAGCAGCTTAAAGGCAGGGGTAGGCCAGCCCCAGCATTTT.